Given below is one T cell receptor beta chain in context. After extraction with the RNeasy kit, about 0.45 to 1 ug of the RNA was reverse transcribed using random hexamers. TCRdb re-called the immunoSEQ multiplex PCR reads with MiXCR, one entry per CDR3 protein. Here the sample spans approximately 170,000 distinct CDR3 sequences, 80% to 95% being singletons. The data stem from a study of CD8 T cells in Susac syndrome. Healthy donors served as the controls. They were matched for age and sex. The authors negatively isolated CD8+ and CD4+ T cells and FACS-enriched TEMRA cells. The sequenced material came from CD4+ T cells from PBMCs. This TCR was sampled from a human donor in good health.

The CDR3 is CASSEGSNSGANVLTF. The DNA of the CDR3 is TGTGCCAGCAGTGAGGGCAGCAACTCTGGGGCCAACGTCCTGACTTTC. This chain connects TRBV2 to TRBJ2-6; D remains ambiguous. The CDR3 is 16 amino acids. V lost 3 bases and J 0 bases, leaving 9 bases between the germline ends. Germline assignment: CDR1 SNHLY and CDR2 FYNNEI.